These 6 T cell receptor beta chains were all obtained from the same sample, sequenced in a study of beta chain features in type 1 diabetes. Investigators reverse transcribed all isolated RNA, so they sequenced expressed TCRB transcripts. TCRdb's table, derived via immunoSEQ multiplex PCR, lists solely in-frame clones and lacks some. Among 500,000 to 850,000 clones, around 15% were seen once, and the ten largest hold approximately 0.043%. Study results and limitations: Type 1 diabetes patients had moderately but significantly shorter TCRB CDR3s in all four CD4+ subsets.

These receptors have no identified antigens. The specimen was naive CD4+ T cells from blood. These receptor sequences come from a man in his late teens or twenties with type 1 diabetes.

In its sample, this clone was seen a few times. The V call is TRBV18, the J call TRBJ2-1, with a weak D call TRBD1 (5 bases). Trimming pared 1 base from V and 2 bases from J, leaving 9 bases between. This CDR3 has 15 residues. CDR1 and CDR2 (germline): KGHSH, LQKENI. In DNA, the CDR3 is TGTGCCAGCTCACCACAGGGGAAGGCCTACAATGAGCAGTTCTTC. It specifies CASSPQGKAYNEQFF. The full variable domain, with the rest looked up from reference TRBV18 and TRBJ2-1, is NAGVMQNPRHLVRRRGQEARLRCSPMKGHSHVYWYRQLPEEGLKFMVYLQKENIIDESGMPKERFSAEFPKEGPSILRIQQVVRGDSAAYFCASSPQGKAYNEQFFGPGTRLTVL.

The sample holds a few counts of this clone. The J gene is TRBJ2-3, the V gene TRBV11-2; possible D gene TRBD1, 6 bases. There are 16 residues in the CDR3. The germline V gene encodes CDR1 SGHAT and CDR2 FQNNGV. Deletions cut 6 bases from V and 0 bases from J, with 16 bases between. The CDR3 is CASRPDTGMSTDTQYF. The CDR3 nucleotides are TGTGCCAGCAGACCCGACACAGGGATGAGCACAGATACGCAGTATTTT.

CDR3 nucleotide sequence: TGTGCCAGCAGCGCCGACAGGGGACTCTCGAGCTACACCTTC. It encodes CASSADRGLSSYTF. J is TRBJ1-2 and V is TRBV9, with 8 bases fitting TRBD1. V shed 3 bases, J shed 9 bases, and the junction held 10 bases outside the gene matches. The CDR3 is made up of 14 amino acids. From germline, CDR1 is SGDLS and CDR2 YYNGEE. The full variable domain, its missing parts supplied by reference TRBV9 and TRBJ1-2, is DSGVTQTPKHLITATGQRVTLRCSPRSGDLSVYWYQQSLDQGLQFLIQYYNGEERAKGNILERFSAQQFPDLHSELNLSSLELGDSALYFCASSADRGLSSYTFGSGTRLTVV.

This clone came up a few times. The chain combines TRBV6-6 with TRBJ2-5; possibly TRBD1 for D (6 bases). The CDR3 runs to 14 residues. The ends were cut back, 8 bases at V and 2 bases at J, with 15 bases in the middle. Germline lookup yields CDR1 MNHNY and CDR2 SVGAGI (reference sequence). CDR3 bases: TGTGCCAGCCGATCTGGGGGCAGTCAAGAGACCCAGTACTTC. Its translation is CASRSGGSQETQYF.

The rearrangement joins TRBV7-3 to TRBJ2-2, with D uncertain. This CDR3 has 15 residues. Germline CDR1 SGHTA, CDR2 FQGTGA. The V end lost 0 bases, the J end lost 6 bases, and 11 bases lay between the germline ends. CDR3 in amino acids: CASSLTLGNPGELFF. In nucleotides, the CDR3 is TGTGCCAGCAGCTTAACATTGGGCAACCCCGGGGAGCTGTTTTTT.

The table lists this clone with a few counts. The chain is built from TRBV7-9 and TRBJ1-5; 12 positions match TRBD1. There are 15 residues in the CDR3. Germline V gene data show CDR1 as SEHNR and CDR2 as FQNEAQ (reference sequence). J lost 6 bases, V lost 5 bases, and 5 bases had no gene match. CDR3 DNA sequence: TGTGCCAGCAGCCCCGGGACAGGGGGCTTTCAGCCCCAGCATTTT. This sequence encodes CASSPGTGGFQPQHF.